The 29 T cell receptor beta chains in this list originate from one sample, sequenced in a study of spatial heterogeneity in lung cancer. Time point here: sample taken at primary tumor resection. Tumor, nontumor lung or frozen PBMC supplied whole RNA that was sequenced unsorted. Each CDR3 protein gets one entry after TCRdb re-called the 5' RACE reads with MiXCR. This sample has 9,500 to 12,000 distinct CDR3 sequences, with about 6.3% found just once. The specimen comprised PBMCs, sampled at surgery. The receptors stem from a male donor with early-stage non-small cell lung cancer.

This clonotype ranks as medium-sized. This beta chain appears as a stray read in a library generated for alpha chains; its size is not informative. The chain combines TRBV11-2 with TRBJ2-5; D not certain. V lost 3 bases and J 3 bases, leaving 5 bases between the germline ends. Germline values: CDR1 SGHAT, CDR2 FQNNGV. The CDR3 has 12 amino acids. The CDR3 spells CASSLIEETQYF. The CDR3 region has the DNA TGTGCCAGCAGCTTGATCGAAGAGACCCAGTACTTC.

As regards this clonotype: A clone one base away is much larger, so this may be a read error. In a library made to pick up alpha chains, this beta chain is a stray read with a size that means little. This chain connects TRBV28 to TRBJ2-1; perhaps TRBD2 as D (6 bases). Germline loops: CDR1 MDHEN, CDR2 SYDVKM. The CDR3 runs to 15 residues. The CDR3 region is CTSSRGTSSWYEQFF. CDR3 nucleotides: TGTACCAGCAGCCGAGGGACTTCCTCCTGGTATGAGCAGTTCTTC.

As concerns this clonotype: This beta chain is an unintended read in a library built for alpha chains; its size means little. CDR3 residues: CASSYGQTGNTEAFF. The CDR3 DNA reads as TGTGCCAGCAGTTACGGACAGACGGGGAACACTGAAGCTTTCTTT. The chain combines TRBV11-2 with TRBJ1-1; weak D call: TRBD1 (6 bases). CDR1 and CDR2 (germline): SGHAT, FQNNGV. V was clipped by 6 bases and J by 1 base, with 15 bases between them. CDR3 length: 15 amino acids.

This clonotype occurred many times. The library was designed around alpha chains, so this beta chain is a stray read whose abundance carries little weight. The chain has TRBV28 and TRBJ2-1; 7 bases are shared with TRBD2. The junction had 7 bases not matched to a gene; V was cut back by 6 bases and J by 2 bases. Germline assignment: CDR1 MDHEN and CDR2 SYDVKM. The CDR3 contains 15 residues. The CDR3 is CASSLAGPPYNEQFF. As DNA, the CDR3 is TGTGCCAGCAGCTTAGCGGGCCCGCCCTACAATGAGCAGTTCTTC.

This clonotype was seen repeatedly, ten times or more. A library made for alpha chains picked up this beta chain off target, so its size means little. The chain has TRBV4-2 and TRBJ1-5; D is ambiguous. Trimming removed 3 bases at V and 0 bases at J, with 9 bases between. Germline values: CDR1 LGHNA, CDR2 YNFKEQ. The CDR3 loop spans 15 amino acids. CDR3 sequence (DNA): TGTGCCAGCAGCCACGTTGGAGATAGCAATCAGCCCCAGCATTTT. Translated: CASSHVGDSNQPQHF.

This clonotype was observed many times. Since it is a stray read in a library aimed at alpha chains, this beta chain has a size that is not meaningful. V gene TRBV12-3 or TRBV12-4 combines with J gene TRBJ1-4, with 10 bases lining up with TRBD1. J was trimmed by 6 bases and V by 4 bases; bases with no gene match: 11. This CDR3 has 17 amino acids. CDR3 nucleotide sequence: TGTGCCAGCAGTTCCGGGCCGGGAGGGACAGGGGATGAAAAACTGTTTTTT. Protein sequence: CASSSGPGGTGDEKLFF.

Ten or more counts support this clonotype. A library made for alpha chains picked up this beta chain off target, so its size means little. The V call is TRBV15, the J call TRBJ1-1; the D is unclear. Germline V gives CDR1 LNHNV, CDR2 YYDKDF (reference sequence). The CDR3 runs to 14 residues. V dropped 5 bases and J dropped 1 base, with 11 bases sitting between them. The CDR3 here is CATSARGRNTEAFF. The DNA for the CDR3 is TGTGCCACCAGCGCCCGAGGGAGGAACACTGAAGCTTTCTTT. Drawing the rest from reference TRBV15 and TRBJ1-1, the complete variable domain is DAMVIQNPRYQVTQFGKPVTLSCSQTLNHNVMYWYQQKSSQAPKLLFHYYDKDFNNEADTPDNFQSRRPNTSFCFLDIRSPGLGDTAMYLCATSARGRNTEAFFGQGTRLTVV.

By share, this clonotype ranks as medium-sized (0.01 to 0.1%). This beta chain appears as a stray read in a library generated for alpha chains; its size is not informative. The genes are TRBV12-3 or TRBV12-4 and TRBJ2-2, with no clear D. V lost 3 bases, J lost 5 bases, and 4 bases lay in between. The CDR3 is 12 amino acids. The CDR3 nucleotides read TGTGCCAGCAGTTTCCTGACCGGGGAGCTGTTTTTT. Protein product: CASSFLTGELFF.

This clonotype was counted ten times or more. This beta chain is a stray read from a library made for alpha chains; its abundance is not meaningful. The chain recombines TRBV6-5 with TRBJ1-3, with D unclear. V lost 4 bases and J lost 4, with 14 bases in between. Germline V gives CDR1 MNHEY, CDR2 SVGAGI. CDR3 length: 15 amino acids. This CDR3 reads CASSLEGSTGNTIYF. DNA for the CDR3: TGTGCCAGCAGTTTAGAGGGATCTACGGGAAACACCATATATTTT.

This clonotype was observed at least ten times. This beta chain came through as a stray read in a library set up for alpha chains, and its size says little. The genes are TRBV27 and TRBJ1-6, with TRBD1 identical over 8 bases. Germline V lookup: CDR1 MNHEY, CDR2 SMNVEV (reference sequence). V gave up 5 bases and J gave up 9 bases; unmatched junction bases: 9. This CDR3 is built from 15 residues. DNA for the CDR3: TGTGCCAGCAGTCCCCGAGACAGGGGTCGTTCACCCCTCCACTTT. Translated: CASSPRDRGRSPLHF.

This clonotype was detected many times. Since the library was made to target alpha chains, this beta chain is a stray read and its abundance is not meaningful. The chain carries TRBV12-3 or TRBV12-4 and TRBJ2-3, with TRBD2 matching 7 bases. Trimming at V came to 5 bases and at J to 1 base, leaving 6 bases not matched to a gene. CDR3 length: 15 residues. CDR3 sequence reads: CASSPGLDRTDTQYF. The DNA of the CDR3 is TGTGCCAGCAGTCCTGGACTAGACCGCACAGATACGCAGTATTTT.

This clonotype was picked up many times. This beta chain is an unintended read in a library built for alpha chains; its size means little. The genes are TRBV2 and TRBJ2-1; TRBD2 matches 8 bases. CDR1 is SNHLY and CDR2 is FYNNEI in the germline V gene. This CDR3 spans 15 amino acids. Germline trimming cut 7 bases from V and 2 bases from J; bases unmatched to any gene: 7. CDR3 loop: CASKESGSPYNEQFF. The CDR3 DNA sequence: TGTGCCAGCAAAGAAAGCGGGAGCCCCTACAATGAGCAGTTCTTC. Looking up the rest from reference TRBV2 and TRBJ2-1 gives the full variable domain: EPEVTQTPSHQVTQMGQEVILRCVPISNHLYFYWYRQILGQKVEFLVSFYNNEISEKSEIFDDQFSVERPDGSNFTLKIRSTKLEDSAMYFCASKESGSPYNEQFFGPGTRLTVL.

This clonotype is labeled medium-sized. This beta chain is an unintended read in a library built for alpha chains; its size means little. The chain carries TRBV20-1 and TRBJ2-7; 7 bases agree with TRBD1. CDR3 length: 12 residues. Germline V lookup: CDR1 DFQATT, CDR2 SNEGSKA (reference sequence). J gave up 4 bases and V 6 bases, and 6 bases lay outside the gene matches. CDR3 protein: CSAVGQVYEQYF. Here the CDR3 DNA reads TGCAGTGCGGTCGGACAGGTTTACGAGCAGTACTTC.

Details on this clonotype: In a library made to pick up alpha chains, this beta chain is a stray read with a size that means little. This sequence joins TRBV18 and TRBJ2-2; tentatively, D is TRBD1 (6 bases). The germline gives CDR1 KGHSH, CDR2 LQKENI. V dropped 3 bases and J dropped 0 bases, with 14 bases sitting between them. The CDR3 runs 17 residues. CDR3 residues: CASSPYQGSANTGELFF. CDR3 bases: TGTGCCAGCTCACCCTACCAGGGGTCCGCGAACACCGGGGAGCTGTTTTTT.

This clonotype was counted at least ten times. This beta chain is a stray read from a library made for alpha chains; its abundance is not meaningful. The rearrangement uses TRBV7-9 and TRBJ2-3; 11 bases match TRBD1. CDR1 SEHNR and CDR2 FQNEAQ come from the germline V gene (reference sequence). The CDR3 covers 16 residues. The V segment lost 5 bases and the J segment 0 bases; nucleotides outside the gene matches: 4. The CDR3 here is CASSDGQGASTDTQYF. The CDR3 bases are TGTGCCAGCAGCGATGGACAGGGGGCCAGCACAGATACGCAGTATTTT.

Many counts were recorded for this clonotype. This beta chain appears as a stray read in a library generated for alpha chains; its size is not informative. CDR3 in DNA: TGTGCCAGCTCACCACCCCGACAGGGGGACGGAACAGATACGCAGTATTTT. Protein sequence: CASSPPRQGDGTDTQYF. The J gene is TRBJ2-3, the V gene TRBV18; 9 nucleotides match TRBD1. This CDR3 has 17 amino acids. CDR1 is KGHSH and CDR2 is LQKENI in the germline V gene. V shed 0 bases, J shed 3 bases, and the junction held 7 bases outside the gene matches.

Ten or more counts support this clonotype. With the library built for alpha chains, this beta chain is off target and its frequency is not meaningful. The gene calls are TRBV5-1 and TRBJ1-1; weak D call: TRBD1 (6 bases). Germline-derived CDR1 and CDR2 are SGHRS and YFSETQ. Trimming left V 5 bases short and J 1 base short, with 12 bases between. The CDR3 spans 14 residues. The CDR3 loop reads CASSPGAGNTEAFF. The CDR3 nucleotides are TGCGCCAGCAGTCCGGGGGCGGGGAACACTGAAGCTTTCTTT.

Many counts were recorded for this clonotype. This beta chain appears as a stray read in a library generated for alpha chains; its size is not informative. This sequence joins TRBV10-3 and TRBJ1-5; no reliable D call. Germline CDR1 is ENHRY and CDR2 is SYGVKD. V lost 4 bases to trimming and J lost 5 bases, with 12 bases between them. The CDR3 runs to 14 residues. The CDR3 loop reads CAISGSGGDQPQHF. In nucleotides, the CDR3 is TGTGCCATCAGTGGCTCGGGAGGAGATCAGCCCCAGCATTTT.

In this sample, this clonotype is medium-sized. This beta chain appears as a stray read in a library generated for alpha chains; its size is not informative. The chain is built from TRBV20-1 and TRBJ2-1, with D possibly matching TRBD2 (6 bases). V was trimmed by 5 bases and J by 7 bases, leaving 15 bases between them. The CDR3 length is 13 residues. The germline V gene has CDR1 DFQATT and CDR2 SNEGSKA (reference sequence). This CDR3 is CSALSGHRNEQFF. The CDR3 bases are TGCAGTGCTTTAAGCGGGCACCGAAATGAGCAGTTCTTC.

In this sample, this clonotype turned up a few times. For a library built for alpha chains, this beta chain is a stray read; little rests on its size. V and J are TRBV7-9 and TRBJ1-1, with D tentatively TRBD1 (5 bases). V was pared by 0 bases and J by 0 bases, with 14 bases between. Germline loops: CDR1 SEHNR, CDR2 FQNEAQ (reference sequence). The CDR3 covers 17 residues. CDR3 nucleotide sequence: TGTGCCAGCAGCTTAGCCGGGGCAGGAGGCATGAACACTGAAGCTTTCTTT. It is translated as CASSLAGAGGMNTEAFF.

This clonotype was detected many times. As an off-target read in a library built for alpha chains, this beta chain has a frequency of little significance. The chain employs TRBV3-1 and TRBJ2-1; D is unresolved. Trimming pared 4 bases from V and 4 bases from J, leaving 5 bases between. The CDR3 is 12 amino acids. The germline CDR1 and CDR2 sequences are LGHDT and YNNKEL (reference sequence). CDR3 amino acids: CASSRGYNEQFF. The CDR3 DNA sequence: TGTGCCAGCAGCCGGGGTTACAATGAGCAGTTCTTC.

There are a few counts of this clonotype. The library was designed around alpha chains, so this beta chain is a stray read whose abundance carries little weight. The chain uses TRBV10-3 and TRBJ2-1; the match to TRBD2 covers 8 bases. From germline, CDR1 is ENHRY and CDR2 SYGVKD. The CDR3 runs 13 residues. Trimming took 6 bases from V and 6 from J; bases not matched to a gene: 4. The CDR3 here is CAISPGTSNEQFF. DNA for the CDR3: TGTGCCATCAGCCCCGGGACTAGCAATGAGCAGTTCTTC.

This clonotype was observed many times. A library prepared for alpha chains yielded this beta chain as an off-target read; its size is of little meaning. The rearrangement links TRBV12-5 to TRBJ1-2; 9 positions match TRBD1. Trimming cost V 6 bases and J 7 bases; bases outside gene matches: 9. The length of the CDR3 is 14 residues. Germline V gene lookup returns CDR1 LGHNT and CDR2 FRNRAP. The CDR3 region has the DNA TGTGCTAGTGGGACCGGGACAGGGTGGGGTGGCTACACCTTC. This translates into CASGTGTGWGGYTF. Supplemented by reference TRBV12-5 and TRBJ1-2, the full variable domain reads DARVTQTPRHKVTEMGQEVTMRCQPILGHNTVFWYRQTMMQGLELLAYFRNRAPLDDSGMPKDRFSAEMPDATLATLKIQPSEPRDSAVYFCASGTGTGWGGYTFGSGTRLTVV.

Many counts were recorded for this clonotype. Germline is not matched at one junction end, which may reflect a read error. This beta chain turned up in a library designed for alpha chains; as an off-target read, its abundance says little. The chain recombines TRBV7-7 with TRBJ2-1, with D perhaps assigned TRBD1 or TRBD2 (6 bases each). CDR1 SSHAT and CDR2 FNYEAQ come from the germline V gene (reference sequence). This CDR3 spans 13 amino acids. CDR3 nucleotide sequence: TGTGCTAGCAGCTTAGGGGGAGGCAATGAGCAGTTCTTC. Its protein product is CASSLGGGNEQFF.

This clonotype was recorded many times. A library made for alpha chains picked up this beta chain off target, so its size means little. The chain links TRBV28 to TRBJ1-4; TRBD1 agrees at 7 bases. The CDR3 contains 14 residues. Germline CDR1 and CDR2: MDHEN and SYDVKM. The junction had 6 bases not matched to a gene; V was cut back by 3 bases and J by 8 bases. CDR3 residues: CASSLIGGLEKLFF. Written as DNA, the CDR3 is TGTGCCAGCAGTTTGATAGGGGGCTTGGAAAAACTGTTTTTT.

This clonotype was counted ten times or more. This beta chain is off target for a library built for alpha chains, so its abundance means little. This chain joins TRBV7-2 and TRBJ2-5; 8 nucleotides agree with TRBD1. The CDR3 is 14 residues long. Germline values: CDR1 SGHTA, CDR2 FQGNSA. With V trimmed by 5 bases and J by 4 bases, 6 bases remained unmatched. CDR3 in DNA: TGTGCCAGCAGCGCGTATGGACAGGGAGAGACCCAGTACTTC. It yields the protein CASSAYGQGETQYF.

This clonotype has only a few counts. This beta chain represents an off-target read in a library built for alpha chains; its size is of limited meaning. The rearrangement links TRBV11-3 to TRBJ2-3; either TRBD1 or TRBD2 may fit D (6 bases each). Trimming shortened V by 3 bases and J by 4 bases, and 11 bases separated the two germline ends. CDR1 and CDR2 from the germline V gene are SGHNT and YENEEA. This CDR3 has 14 residues. Written as DNA, the CDR3 is TGTGCCAGCAGCTTCCCGGGGGCGGCAGATACGCAGTATTTT. Encoded protein: CASSFPGAADTQYF.

This clonotype was recorded many times. In a library made to pick up alpha chains, this beta chain is a stray read with a size that means little. This chain joins TRBV10-2 and TRBJ2-1; 11 nucleotides align to TRBD2. V shed 8 bases and J 5 bases; nucleotides not matched to a gene: 8. Per the germline V gene, CDR1 is WSHSY and CDR2 is SAAADI. There are 15 residues in the CDR3. Here the CDR3 DNA reads TGCGCCAGCGCCCTTAGCGGGAGGGCAAACAATGAGCAGTTCTTC. Protein: CASALSGRANNEQFF.

Notes on this clonotype: This beta chain appears as a stray read in a library generated for alpha chains; its size is not informative. The chain combines TRBV5-1 with TRBJ1-4; 8 nucleotides agree with TRBD1. V shed 4 bases and J 6 bases; nucleotides not matched to a gene: 8. The CDR3 runs to 15 residues. Germline V CDR1 and CDR2: SGHRS, YFSETQ. The CDR3 region is CASSPRAGGYEKLFF. The CDR3 nucleotides read TGCGCCAGCAGCCCCCGGGCAGGGGGCTATGAAAAACTGTTTTTT. The full variable domain, its missing parts supplied by reference TRBV5-1 and TRBJ1-4, is KAGVTQTPRYLIKTRGQQVTLSCSPISGHRSVSWYQQTPGQGLQFLFEYFSETQRNKGNFPGRFSGRQFSNSRSEMNVSTLELGDSALYLCASSPRAGGYEKLFFGSGTQLSVL.